The entry that follows covers one T cell receptor beta chain sequence. Together with a sample-barcoded 5' primer, a J-beta primer mix was included in a second PCR lasting roughly 6 to 12 cycles. Every single cDNA molecule received a tag from a template-switch adaptor with 12 random nucleotides. TCRdb fed the 5' RACE reads into MiXCR, producing one record per CDR3 protein. Of about 640,000 distinct CDR3 sequences listed, under 70% are singletons. The sample belongs to a study of blood T cells in healthy people across ages. J gave up 5 bases and V 4 bases, and 7 bases lay outside the gene matches. This CDR3 is built from 15 residues. Per germline, CDR1 SNHLY and CDR2 FYNNEI. The authors drew approximately 10 milliliters of peripheral blood from each donor.

What was sequenced was blood. The V and J genes are TRBV2 and TRBJ1-1, with 10 bases aligning to TRBD1. The clonotype was recovered from a man aged 55 to 70 in good health. The CDR3 DNA sequence: TGTGCCAGCAGTGCCAGACAGGGGGCGCTTACTGAAGCTTTCTTT. Translating it yields CASSARQGALTEAFF.